This T cell receptor beta chain was profiled in a study of T cell changes during pregnancy in multiple sclerosis. Clones were sequenced by immunoSEQ multiplex PCR, and TCRdb holds only the in-frame ones, with some missing. The table has 70,000 or so clones, approximately 91% seen once. The CDR3 contains 13 residues. V dropped 10 bases and J dropped 0 bases, with 13 bases sitting between them. Germline assignment: CDR1 ENHRY and CDR2 SYGVKD. Source: peripheral blood, taken in the third trimester of pregnancy. The chain carries TRBV10-3 and TRBJ2-7, with D possibly matching TRBD2 (6 bases). The clonotype comes from a female donor with multiple sclerosis, enrolled in a pregnancy study. The CDR3 protein is CANRDSGSYEQYF. The CDR3 coding sequence is TGTGCCAACCGGGACTCCGGCTCCTACGAGCAGTACTTC.